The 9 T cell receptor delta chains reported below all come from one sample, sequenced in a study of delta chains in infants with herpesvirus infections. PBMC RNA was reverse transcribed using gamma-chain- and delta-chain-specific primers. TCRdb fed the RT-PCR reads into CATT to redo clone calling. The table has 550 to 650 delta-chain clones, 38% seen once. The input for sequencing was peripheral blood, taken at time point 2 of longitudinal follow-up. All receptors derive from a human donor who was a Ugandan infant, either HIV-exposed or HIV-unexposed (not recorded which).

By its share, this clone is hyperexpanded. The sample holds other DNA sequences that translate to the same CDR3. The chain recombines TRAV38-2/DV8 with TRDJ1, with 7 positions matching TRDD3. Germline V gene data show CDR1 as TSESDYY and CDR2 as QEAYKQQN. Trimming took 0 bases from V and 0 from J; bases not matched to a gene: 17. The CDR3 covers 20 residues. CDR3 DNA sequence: TGTGCTTATAGGAGCGTCATTTGGGGTCGGGGGATGGGGTACACCGATAAACTCATCTTT. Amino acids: CAYRSVIWGRGMGYTDKLIF.

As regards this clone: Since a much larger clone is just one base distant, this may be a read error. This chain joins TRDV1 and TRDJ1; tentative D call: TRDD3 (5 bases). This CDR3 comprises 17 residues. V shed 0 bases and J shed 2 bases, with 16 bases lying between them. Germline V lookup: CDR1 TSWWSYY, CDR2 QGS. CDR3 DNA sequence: TGTGCTCTTGGGGAACTAGATCCTCCTCGGGGGACCGATAAACTCATCTTT. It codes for CALGELDPPRGTDKLIF.

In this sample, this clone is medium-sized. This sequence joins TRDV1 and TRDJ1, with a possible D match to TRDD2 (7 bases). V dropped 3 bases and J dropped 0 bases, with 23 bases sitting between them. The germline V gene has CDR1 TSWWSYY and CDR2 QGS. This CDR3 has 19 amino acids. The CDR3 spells CALGDHGLPGALYTDKLIF. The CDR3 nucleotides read TGTGCTCTTGGGGATCACGGCCTTCCTGGGGCCCTGTACACCGATAAACTCATCTTT.

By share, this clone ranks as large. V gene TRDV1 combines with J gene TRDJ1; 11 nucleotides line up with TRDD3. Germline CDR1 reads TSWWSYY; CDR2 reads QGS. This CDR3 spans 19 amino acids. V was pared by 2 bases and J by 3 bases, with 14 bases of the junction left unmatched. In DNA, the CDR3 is TGTGCTCTTGGGGAATTTCTTCCTATCTGGGGGATACCGCCCGATAAACTCATCTTT. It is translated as CALGEFLPIWGIPPDKLIF.

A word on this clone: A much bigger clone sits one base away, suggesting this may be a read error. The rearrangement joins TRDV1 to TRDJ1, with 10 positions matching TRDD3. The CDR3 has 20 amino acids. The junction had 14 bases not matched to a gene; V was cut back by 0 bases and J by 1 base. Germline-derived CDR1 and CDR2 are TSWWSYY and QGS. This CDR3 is CALGELILPIGGYCTDKLIF. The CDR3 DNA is TGTGCTCTTGGGGAACTAATCCTGCCTATTGGGGGATACTGCACCGATAAACTCATCTTT.

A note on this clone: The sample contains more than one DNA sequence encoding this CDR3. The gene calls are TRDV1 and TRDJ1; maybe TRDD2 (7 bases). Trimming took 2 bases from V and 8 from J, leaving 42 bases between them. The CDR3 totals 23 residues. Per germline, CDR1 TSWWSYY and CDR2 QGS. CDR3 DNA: TGTGCTCTTGGGGAAATGGGACGGATCCACGAATTTCTTCCTATTTGCCGTACTGGGAAACTCATCTTT. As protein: CALGEMGRIHEFLPICRTGKLIF.

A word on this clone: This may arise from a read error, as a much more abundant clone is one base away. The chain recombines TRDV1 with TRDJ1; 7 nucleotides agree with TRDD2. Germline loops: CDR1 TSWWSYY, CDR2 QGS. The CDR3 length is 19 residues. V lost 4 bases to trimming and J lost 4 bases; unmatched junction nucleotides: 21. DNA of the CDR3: TGTGCTCTTGGGGCACTCGCCTTCCTCGCCCATCCGGGTATCGATAAACTCATCTTT. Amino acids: CALGALAFLAHPGIDKLIF.

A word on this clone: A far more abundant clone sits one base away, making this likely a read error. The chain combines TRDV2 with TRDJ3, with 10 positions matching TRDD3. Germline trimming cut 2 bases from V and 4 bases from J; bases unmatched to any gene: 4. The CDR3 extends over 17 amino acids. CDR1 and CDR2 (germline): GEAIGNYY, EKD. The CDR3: CACDILGDFWDTRQMFF. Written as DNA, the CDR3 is TGTGCCTGTGACATACTGGGGGATTTTTGGGACACCCGACAGATGTTTTTC.

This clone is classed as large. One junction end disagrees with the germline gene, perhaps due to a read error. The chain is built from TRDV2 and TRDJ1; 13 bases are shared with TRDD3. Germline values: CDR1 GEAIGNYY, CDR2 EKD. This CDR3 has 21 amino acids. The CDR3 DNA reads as TGTGCCTGTGACACTGTCCTACCCGACTGGGGGATACGCGCGGCGACCGGTAAACTCATCTTT. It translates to CACDTVLPDWGIRAATGKLIF.